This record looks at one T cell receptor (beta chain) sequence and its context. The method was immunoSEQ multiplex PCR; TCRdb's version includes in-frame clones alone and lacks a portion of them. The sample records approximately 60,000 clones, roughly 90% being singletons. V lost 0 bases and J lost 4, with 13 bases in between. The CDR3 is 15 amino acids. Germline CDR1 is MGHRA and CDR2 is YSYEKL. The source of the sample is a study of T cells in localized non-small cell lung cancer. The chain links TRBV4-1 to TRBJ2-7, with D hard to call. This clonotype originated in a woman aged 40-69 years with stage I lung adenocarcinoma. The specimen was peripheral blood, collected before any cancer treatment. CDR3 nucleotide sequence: TGCGCCAGCAGCCAAGATCTCGCAGAGATGTACGAGCAGTACTTC. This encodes CASSQDLAEMYEQYF.